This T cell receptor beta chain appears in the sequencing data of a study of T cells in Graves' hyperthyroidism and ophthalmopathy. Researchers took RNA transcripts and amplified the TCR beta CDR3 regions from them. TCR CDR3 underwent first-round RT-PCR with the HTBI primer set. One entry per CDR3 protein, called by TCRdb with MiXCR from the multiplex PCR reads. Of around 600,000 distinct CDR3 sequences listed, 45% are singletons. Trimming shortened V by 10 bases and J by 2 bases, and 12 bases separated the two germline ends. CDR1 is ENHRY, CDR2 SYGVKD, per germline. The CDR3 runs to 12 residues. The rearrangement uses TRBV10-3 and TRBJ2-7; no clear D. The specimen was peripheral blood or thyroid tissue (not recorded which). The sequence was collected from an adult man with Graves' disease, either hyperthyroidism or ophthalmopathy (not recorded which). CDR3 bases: TGTGCCACGGAAGACCCTGCCTACGAGCAGTACTTC. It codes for CATEDPAYEQYF.